One and the same sample provided the 10 T cell receptor beta chains below, sequenced in a study of PD-1 blockade in classical Hodgkin lymphoma. Data came from immunoSEQ multiplex PCR; TCRdb stores just in-frame clones and leaves some out. The sample shows some 23,000 clones, about 86% of them seen only once. Every one of the patients relapsed after autologous stem cell transplantation (brentuximab vedotin exposure was variable). The sequencing here drew on peripheral blood mononuclear cells (PBMCs), taken before the second cycle of nivolumab. These receptors were obtained from a human donor with classical Hodgkin lymphoma.

V and J are TRBV9 and TRBJ1-1; 9 positions agree with TRBD1. CDR3 size: 15 residues. Germline CDR1 and CDR2: SGDLS and YYNGEE. The junction had 5 bases not matched to a gene; V was cut back by 4 bases and J by 1 base. This CDR3 is CASSRLGQGNTEAFF. The CDR3 DNA reads TGTGCCAGCAGCCGCTTGGGACAGGGGAACACTGAAGCTTTCTTT.

The genes are TRBV9 and TRBJ1-2; D ambiguous. The germline V and J ends were trimmed by 0 bases and 4 bases, with 13 bases remaining between them. The CDR3 covers 15 residues. Germline values: CDR1 SGDLS, CDR2 YYNGEE. CDR3 region: CASSVDGIMAYGYTF. CDR3 nucleotide sequence: TGTGCCAGCAGCGTAGATGGTATAATGGCCTATGGCTACACCTTC.

The sample holds a few counts of this clone. The CDR3: CASSPAGELFF. The CDR3, as DNA: TGTGCCAGCAGCCCTGCCGGGGAGCTGTTTTTT. The rearrangement links TRBV7-9 to TRBJ2-2, with unresolved D. The germline V gene encodes CDR1 SEHNR and CDR2 FQNEAQ (reference sequence). CDR3 length equals 11 residues. V dropped 5 bases and J dropped 6 bases, with 4 bases sitting between them.

This chain links TRBV6-5 with TRBJ2-7; D gene ambiguous. Between the trimmed V and J ends, which lost 2 bases and 2 bases, there was a span of 10 bases. CDR3 size: 14 residues. Germline lookup yields CDR1 MNHEY and CDR2 SVGAGI. The DNA for the CDR3 is TGTGCCAGCAGTTACACCCGGGTCCCCTACGAGCAGTACTTC. The encoded protein is CASSYTRVPYEQYF.

For the CDR3, the DNA is TGTGCCAGCAGTCGGGACACGCATAGTGGAAACACCATATATTTT. This translates into CASSRDTHSGNTIYF. V and J are TRBV6-6 and TRBJ1-3; perhaps TRBD1 as D (6 bases). Trimming left V 5 bases short and J 3 bases short, with 14 bases between. The CDR3 contains 15 residues. CDR1 is MNHNY, CDR2 SVGAGI, per germline (reference sequence).

This chain joins TRBV18 and TRBJ1-3, with D unclear. Germline V gene lookup returns CDR1 KGHSH and CDR2 LQKENI. The V and J ends lost 6 bases and 0 bases respectively, with 12 bases between them. This CDR3 has 15 residues. The chain's CDR3 is CASSPGGDSGNTIYF. CDR3 bases: TGTGCCAGCTCCCCGGGAGGAGACTCTGGAAACACCATATATTTT.

This chain joins TRBV27 and TRBJ2-5; D may be TRBD2 (6 bases). The CDR3 length is 14 residues. From germline, CDR1 is MNHEY and CDR2 SMNVEV (reference sequence). Deletions cut 5 bases from V and 5 bases from J, with 15 bases between. Written as DNA, the CDR3 is TGTGCCAGCAGTCTCAACCGGGACTCGGAGACCCAGTACTTC. This gives the protein CASSLNRDSETQYF.

This clone was detected a few times. The chain recombines TRBV27 with TRBJ1-6; D unresolved. The CDR3 is made up of 14 amino acids. Germline CDR1 and CDR2: MNHEY and SMNVEV (reference sequence). The V gene lost 7 bases and the J gene lost 6 bases, with 13 bases spanning the gap. CDR3 DNA: TGTGCCAGCACCGGTGGCCGGGGTAATTCACCCCTCCACTTT. It specifies CASTGGRGNSPLHF.

The J gene is TRBJ2-6, the V gene TRBV9; TRBD2 matches 12 bases. CDR3 length equals 20 residues. The trim removed 0 bases at V and 2 bases at J, leaving 9 bases unmatched. Germline assignment: CDR1 SGDLS and CDR2 YYNGEE. This CDR3 is CASSVEPGLAGGPGANVLTF. Here the CDR3 DNA reads TGTGCCAGCAGCGTAGAACCTGGCCTAGCGGGGGGGCCTGGGGCCAACGTCCTGACTTTC.

The chain uses TRBV2 and TRBJ1-5, with D perhaps matching TRBD1 (6 bases). This CDR3 is built from 14 residues. The V gene's germline CDR1 is SNHLY and CDR2 FYNNEI. Between the trimmed V and J ends, which lost 6 bases and 1 base, there was a span of 10 bases. The CDR3 loop is CASSLRGSNQPQHF. The CDR3 region has the DNA TGTGCCAGCAGCCTCAGGGGAAGCAATCAGCCCCAGCATTTT.